This T cell receptor (beta chain) emerged from a study of T cell responses to AZD1222 COVID-19 vaccine. Study-level findings and limits: Spike regions recognized by vaccine-associated CD4 TCRs spanned the protein, led by 160-218 and 743-854.

Sequenced by immunoSEQ multiplex PCR; TCRdb stores in-frame clones only, minus some. The repertoire consists of some 80,000 clones, with 70% to 90% occurring once and the leading ten covering more than 4.5%. CDR1 and CDR2 from the germline V gene are LGHDT and YNNKEL (reference sequence). V was trimmed by 3 bases and J by 8 bases, leaving 20 bases between them. The CDR3 is made up of 16 amino acids. On this clone: Its antigen is not identified.

The sample consisted of peripheral blood, taken on day 0 of MenACWY control vaccination. The chain recombines TRBV3-1 (or the pseudogene TRBV3-2) with TRBJ2-1; a weak D match, TRBD1 (7 bases). This receptor was identified in an adult in good health. The CDR3 protein is CASSQGGDRVRDEQFF. The DNA for the CDR3 is TGTGCCAGCAGCCAGGGAGGAGACAGGGTGCGGGATGAGCAGTTCTTC.